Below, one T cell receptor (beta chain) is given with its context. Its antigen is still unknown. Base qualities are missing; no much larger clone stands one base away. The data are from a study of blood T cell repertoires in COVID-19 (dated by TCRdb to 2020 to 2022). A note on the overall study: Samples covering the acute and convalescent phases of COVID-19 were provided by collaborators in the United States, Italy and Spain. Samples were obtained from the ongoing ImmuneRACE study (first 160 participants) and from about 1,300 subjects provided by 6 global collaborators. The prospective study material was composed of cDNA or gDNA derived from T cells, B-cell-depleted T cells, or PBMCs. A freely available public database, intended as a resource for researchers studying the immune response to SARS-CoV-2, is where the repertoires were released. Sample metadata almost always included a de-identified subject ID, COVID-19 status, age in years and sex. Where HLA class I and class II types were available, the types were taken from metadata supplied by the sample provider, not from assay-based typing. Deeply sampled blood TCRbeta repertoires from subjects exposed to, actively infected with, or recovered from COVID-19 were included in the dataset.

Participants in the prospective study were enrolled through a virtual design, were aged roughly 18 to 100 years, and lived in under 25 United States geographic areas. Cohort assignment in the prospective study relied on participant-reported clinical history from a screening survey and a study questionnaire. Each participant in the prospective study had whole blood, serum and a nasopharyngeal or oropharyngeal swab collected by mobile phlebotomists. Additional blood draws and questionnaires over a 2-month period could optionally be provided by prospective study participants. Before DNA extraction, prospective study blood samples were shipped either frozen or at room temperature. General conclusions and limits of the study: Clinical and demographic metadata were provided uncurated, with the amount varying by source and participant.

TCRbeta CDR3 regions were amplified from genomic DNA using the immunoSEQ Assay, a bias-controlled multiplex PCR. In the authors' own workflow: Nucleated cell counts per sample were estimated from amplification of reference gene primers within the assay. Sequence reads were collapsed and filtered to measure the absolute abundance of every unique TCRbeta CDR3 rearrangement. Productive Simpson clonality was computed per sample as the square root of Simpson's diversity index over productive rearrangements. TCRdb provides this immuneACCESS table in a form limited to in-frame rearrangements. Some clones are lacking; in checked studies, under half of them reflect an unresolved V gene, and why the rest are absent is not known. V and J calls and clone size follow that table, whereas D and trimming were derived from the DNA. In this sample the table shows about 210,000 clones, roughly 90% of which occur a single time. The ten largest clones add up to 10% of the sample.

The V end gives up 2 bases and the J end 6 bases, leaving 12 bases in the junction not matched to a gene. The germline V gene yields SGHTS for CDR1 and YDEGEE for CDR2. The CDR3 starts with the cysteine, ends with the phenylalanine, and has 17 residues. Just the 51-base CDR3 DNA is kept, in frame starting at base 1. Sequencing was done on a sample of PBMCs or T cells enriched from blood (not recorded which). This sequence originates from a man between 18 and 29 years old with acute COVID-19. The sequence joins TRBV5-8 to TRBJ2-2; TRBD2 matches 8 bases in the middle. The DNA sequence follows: TGTGCCAGCAGCTTAGGACTAGCTATAGGACGCGCCGGGGAGCTGTTTTTT. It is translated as CASSLGLAIGRAGELFF.